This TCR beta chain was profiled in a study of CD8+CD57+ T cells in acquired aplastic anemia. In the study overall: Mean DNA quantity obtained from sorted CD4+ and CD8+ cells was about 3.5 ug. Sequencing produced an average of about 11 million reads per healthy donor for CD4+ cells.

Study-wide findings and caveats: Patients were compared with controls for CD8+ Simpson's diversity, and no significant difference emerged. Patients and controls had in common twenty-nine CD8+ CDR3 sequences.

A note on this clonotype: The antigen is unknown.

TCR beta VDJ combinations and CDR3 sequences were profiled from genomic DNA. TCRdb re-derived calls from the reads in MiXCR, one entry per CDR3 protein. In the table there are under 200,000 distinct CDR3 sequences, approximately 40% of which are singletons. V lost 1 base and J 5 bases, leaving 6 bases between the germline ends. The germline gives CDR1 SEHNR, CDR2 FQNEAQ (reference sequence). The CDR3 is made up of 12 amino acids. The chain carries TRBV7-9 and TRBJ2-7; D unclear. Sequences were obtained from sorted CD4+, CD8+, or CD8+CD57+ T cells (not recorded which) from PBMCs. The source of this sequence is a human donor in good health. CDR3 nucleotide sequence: TGTGCCAGCAGCTTAGGGCAGGACGAGCAGTACTTC. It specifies CASSLGQDEQYF.